These 5 T cell receptor beta chains were all obtained from the same sample, sequenced in a study of type 1 and type 2 diabetes patients. Genomic DNA was the PCR template. Amplification of the beta chain CDR3 used 30 forward and 13 reverse multiplex primers. One entry per CDR3 protein results from TCRdb running MiXCR on the multiplex PCR reads. The sample carries more than 250,000 distinct CDR3 sequences, 47% recorded once. Sequencing used peripheral blood mononuclear cells (PBMCs). The source of these receptors is a man aged 18 to 29 with type 2 diabetes.

V usage is TRBV29-1 and J usage is TRBJ2-5; no clear D gene. From germline, CDR1 is SQVTM and CDR2 ANQGSEA. The CDR3 sequence is 11 residues long. Trimming cost V 5 bases and J 0 bases, with 4 bases left between them. In DNA, the CDR3 is TGCAGCGTTCCCAACCAAGAGACCCAGTACTTC. This gives the protein CSVPNQETQYF.

This clonotype was counted a few times. The chain has TRBV10-3 and TRBJ2-7; a possible D gene is TRBD1 (6 bases). This CDR3 is 17 amino acids long. The V gene lost 3 bases and the J gene lost 5 bases, with 23 bases spanning the gap. From germline, CDR1 is ENHRY and CDR2 SYGVKD. CDR3 in DNA: TGTGCCATCAGTGAACCCTACACAGGGCTAGAGATCCACGAGCAGTACTTC. Amino acids: CAISEPYTGLEIHEQYF.

This clonotype came up a few times. The genes are TRBV6-1 and TRBJ2-1; 11 nucleotides match TRBD2. CDR3 length: 20 residues. V was pared by 0 bases and J by 2 bases, with 12 bases of the junction left unmatched. Germline lookup yields CDR1 MNHNS and CDR2 SASEGT. The CDR3 here is CASSEALLAGGRPTYNEQFF. CDR3 sequence (DNA): TGTGCCAGCAGTGAAGCGCTCCTAGCGGGGGGACGCCCCACCTACAATGAGCAGTTCTTC.

DNA of the CDR3: TGTGCCACTAGACAGGGGAATCAGCCCCAGCATTTT. Translated, it gives CATRQGNQPQHF. The J gene is TRBJ1-5, the V gene TRBV19; 8 bases fit TRBD1. This CDR3 comprises 12 residues. Trimming removed 10 bases from V and 4 bases from J; junction bases left unmatched: 3. Germline CDR1 and CDR2: LNHDA and SQIVND (reference sequence).

As DNA, the CDR3 is TGTGCCAGCAGCCCTTCTGCCGGGACAGCCATTGCCTACGAGCAGTACTTC. Translated: CASSPSAGTAIAYEQYF. The chain employs TRBV5-6 and TRBJ2-7; TRBD1 agrees at 7 bases. The germline V gene encodes CDR1 SGHDT and CDR2 YYEEEE. CDR3 length: 17 residues. With V trimmed by 4 bases and J by 2 bases, 15 bases remained unmatched. Combining the CDR3 with reference TRBV5-6 and TRBJ2-7 gives the whole variable domain DAGVTQSPTHLIKTRGQQVTLRCSPKSGHDTVSWYQQALGQGPQFIFQYYEEEERQRGNFPDRFSGHQFPNYSSELNVNALLLGDSALYLCASSPSAGTAIAYEQYFGPGTRLTVT.